This T cell receptor (beta chain) emerged from a study of T cell responses to AZD1222 COVID-19 vaccine. Study-level findings and limits: Elevations in Spike-specific TCR breadth and depth followed administration of two AZD1222 doses. Donors were largely white British and mainly female; clonal diversity was possibly underestimated. Only a handful of AZD1222 recipients, roughly 6 in all, had baseline seropositivity.

The data were produced by immunoSEQ multiplex PCR, yet TCRdb's version contains in-frame clones alone and is incomplete. The profile shows 95,000 to 150,000 clones, roughly 87% of them singletons. V trimming: 4 bases; J trimming: 8 bases; junction bases outside the gene matches: 9. Germline V gene sequence: CDR1 LGHDT, CDR2 YNNKEL (reference sequence). The length of the CDR3 is 14 residues. To note about this clone: Its antigen is as yet unknown.

This TCR was recovered from an adult in good health. V and J are TRBV3-1 (or the pseudogene TRBV3-2) and TRBJ1-2; 8 nucleotides align to TRBD1. The specimen comprised peripheral blood, sampled on day 0 of AZD1222 vaccination. The DNA for the CDR3 is TGTGCCAGCAGCCGACTAATCGACAGGGGAGGCTACACCTTC. It translates to CASSRLIDRGGYTF.